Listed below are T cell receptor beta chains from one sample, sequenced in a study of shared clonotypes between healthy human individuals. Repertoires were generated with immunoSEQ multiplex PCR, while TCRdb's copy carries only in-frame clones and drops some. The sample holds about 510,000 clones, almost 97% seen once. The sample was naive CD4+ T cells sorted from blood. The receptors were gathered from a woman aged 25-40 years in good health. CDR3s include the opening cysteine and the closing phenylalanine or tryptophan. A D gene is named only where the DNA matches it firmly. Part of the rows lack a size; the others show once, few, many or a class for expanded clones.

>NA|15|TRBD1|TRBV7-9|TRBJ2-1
CASSRGTGAYNEQFF
TGTGCCAGCAGCCGGGGGACAGGGGCCTACAATGAGCAGTTCTTC
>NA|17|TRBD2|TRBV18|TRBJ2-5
CASSPYGTSGTQETQYF
TGTGCCAGCTCACCGTACGGGACTAGCGGGACCCAAGAGACCCAGTACTTC
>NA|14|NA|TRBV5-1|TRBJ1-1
CASSGGTANTEAFF
TGCGCCAGCAGCGGGGGGACGGCGAACACTGAAGCTTTCTTT
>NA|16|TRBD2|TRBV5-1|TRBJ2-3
CASSPGLAGNTDTQYF
TGCGCCAGCAGCCCCGGACTAGCGGGGAACACAGATACGCAGTATTTT
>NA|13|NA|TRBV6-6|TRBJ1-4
CASSYSRGEKLFF
TGTGCCAGCAGTTACTCGAGGGGTGAAAAACTGTTTTTT
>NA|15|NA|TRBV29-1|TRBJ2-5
CSAPSTGSVGETQYF
TGCAGCGCCCCATCTACAGGGTCGGTTGGAGAGACCCAGTACTTC
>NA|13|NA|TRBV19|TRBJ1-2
CASTQGDFYGYTF
TGTGCCAGTACCCAGGGCGATTTCTATGGCTACACCTTC
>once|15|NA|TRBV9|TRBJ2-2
CASSWWGASPGELFF
TGTGCCAGCAGTTGGTGGGGCGCGAGCCCCGGGGAGCTGTTTTTT
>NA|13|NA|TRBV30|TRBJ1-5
CAWDTGHNQPQHF
TGTGCCTGGGACACAGGGCACAATCAGCCCCAGCATTTT
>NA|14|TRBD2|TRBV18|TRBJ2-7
CASSPGLAEHEQYF
TGTGCCAGCTCACCGGGACTAGCGGAACACGAGCAGTACTTC
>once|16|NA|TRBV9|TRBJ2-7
CASSVVPPNKAYEQYF
TGTGCCAGCAGCGTAGTTCCCCCGAATAAAGCTTACGAGCAGTACTTC
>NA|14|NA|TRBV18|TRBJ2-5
CASSDSGLKETQYF
TGTGCCAGCTCAGACTCCGGATTGAAAGAGACCCAGTACTTC
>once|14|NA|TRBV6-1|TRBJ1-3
CAAARGGAGNTIYF
TGTGCCGCCGCTCGGGGAGGGGCTGGAAACACCATATATTTT
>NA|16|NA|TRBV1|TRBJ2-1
CTSSQDERSRRYEQFF
TGCACCAGCAGCCAAGATGAGCGGTCCCGCCGATATGAGCAGTTCTTC
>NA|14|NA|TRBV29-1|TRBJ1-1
CSAGTGTMNTEAFF
TGCAGCGCCGGAACCGGGACGATGAACACTGAAGCTTTCTTT
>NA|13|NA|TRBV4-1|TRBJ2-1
CASSVLGYNEQFF
TGCGCCAGCAGCGTACTAGGTTACAATGAGCAGTTCTTC
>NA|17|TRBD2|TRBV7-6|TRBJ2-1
CASSSGLAGVIGNEQFF
TGTGCCAGCAGCTCGGGACTAGCGGGAGTGATTGGGAATGAGCAGTTCTTC
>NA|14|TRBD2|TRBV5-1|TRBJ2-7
CASRRAGGSYEQYF
TGCGCCAGCAGAAGAGCGGGAGGGTCCTACGAGCAGTACTTC
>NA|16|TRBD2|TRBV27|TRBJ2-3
CASSHLGLAGTDTQYF
TGTGCCAGCAGTCACCTAGGACTAGCTGGCACAGATACGCAGTATTTT
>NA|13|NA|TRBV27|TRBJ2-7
CASGSGSFYEQYF
TGTGCCAGCGGGAGCGGGTCGTTCTACGAGCAGTACTTC
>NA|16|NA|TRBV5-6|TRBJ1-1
CASSFGGRQLNTEAFF
TGTGCCAGCAGCTTTGGAGGCCGACAACTGAACACTGAAGCTTTCTTT
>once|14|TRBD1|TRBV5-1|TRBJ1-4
CASSPGQGNEKLFF
TGCGCCAGCAGTCCGGGACAGGGTAATGAAAAACTGTTTTTT
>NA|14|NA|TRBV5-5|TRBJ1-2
CASSYGTTNYGYTF
TGTGCCAGCAGCTACGGGACAACTAACTATGGCTACACCTTC
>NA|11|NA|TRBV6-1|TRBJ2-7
CAIKAVGEQYF
TGTGCGATCAAAGCGGTGGGCGAGCAGTACTTC
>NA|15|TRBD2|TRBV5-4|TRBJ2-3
CASSLYSGRTDTQYF
TGTGCCAGCAGCTTGTACAGCGGGAGAACAGATACGCAGTATTTT
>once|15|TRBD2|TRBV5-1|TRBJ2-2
CASSLRLADTGELFF
TGCGCCAGCAGCCTAAGACTAGCGGACACCGGGGAGCTGTTTTTT
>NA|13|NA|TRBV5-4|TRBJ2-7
CASSTTGSYEQYF
TGTGCCAGCAGCACCACAGGGTCCTACGAGCAGTACTTC
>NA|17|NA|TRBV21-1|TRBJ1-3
CASSKVGGPPSGNTIYF
TGTGCCAGCAGCAAAGTGGGGGGGCCTCCCTCTGGAAACACCATATATTTT
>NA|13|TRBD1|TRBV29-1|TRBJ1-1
CSGMGQEKTEAFF
TGCAGCGGAATGGGACAGGAAAAGACTGAAGCTTTCTTT
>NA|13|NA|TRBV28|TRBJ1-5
CASSSDSIQPQHF
TGTGCCAGCAGTTCCGACAGTATACAGCCCCAGCATTTT
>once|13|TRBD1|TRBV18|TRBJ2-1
CASSPTGEGEQFF
TGTGCCAGCTCACCTACAGGGGAAGGTGAGCAGTTCTTC
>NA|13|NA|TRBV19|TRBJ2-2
CASVGQFVGELFF
TGTGCCAGTGTTGGACAGTTCGTCGGGGAGCTGTTTTTT
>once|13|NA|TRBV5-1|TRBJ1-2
CASTEQDNYGYTF
TGCGCCAGCACGGAACAGGACAACTATGGCTACACCTTC
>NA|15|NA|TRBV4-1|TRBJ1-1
CASSQDRQGNTEAFF
TGCGCCAGCAGCCAAGATCGCCAGGGCAACACTGAAGCTTTCTTT
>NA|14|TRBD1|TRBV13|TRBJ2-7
CASSPRQGAYEQYF
TGTGCCAGCAGCCCTCGACAGGGGGCTTACGAGCAGTACTTC
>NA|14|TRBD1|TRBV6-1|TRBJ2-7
CASRRTGLIYEQYF
TGTGCCAGCAGAAGGACAGGATTGATTTACGAGCAGTACTTC
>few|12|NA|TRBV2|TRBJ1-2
CASSDFDYGYTF
TGTGCCAGCAGTGACTTCGACTATGGCTACACCTTC
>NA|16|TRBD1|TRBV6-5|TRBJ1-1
CASSYTTGQGVTEAFF
TGTGCCAGCAGTTACACCACGGGACAGGGGGTTACTGAAGCTTTCTTT
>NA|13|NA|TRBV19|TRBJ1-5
CASRRLGNQPQHF
TGTGCCAGTAGGAGGTTAGGGAATCAGCCCCAGCATTTT
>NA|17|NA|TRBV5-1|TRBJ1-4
CASSLSAGGATNEKLFF
TGCGCCAGCAGCTTATCCGCTGGCGGGGCAACTAATGAAAAACTGTTTTTT
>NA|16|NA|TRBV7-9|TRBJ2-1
CASSLPGLGIRNEQFF
TGTGCCAGCAGCTTACCGGGCCTAGGTATAAGAAATGAGCAGTTCTTC